One T cell receptor beta chain is described in this entry. The antigen is undetermined. Blood draws occurred at baseline, cycle 4 day 1, and cycle 7 day 1. CDR1 is LNHDA and CDR2 is SQIVND in the germline V gene (reference sequence). Deletions cut 2 bases from V and 1 base from J, with 12 bases between. This CDR3 region has 15 residues. Here immunoSEQ multiplex PCR was the method, and the copy in TCRdb shows in-frame clones only, minus some. This sample carries 45,000 to 50,000 clones, just over 90% of them seen once, and the ten largest clones take over 15%. The data belong to a study of OX40 agonist ivuxolimab in advanced cancers. Across the whole study: Patients enrolled in dose escalation were diagnosed with hepatocellular carcinoma, melanoma, renal cell or head and neck cancer.

Study-level results: Expanded clones were, on average, more numerous in CD8+ T cells than in CD4+. Clonal expansion from baseline to week 6 occurred in both CD4+ and CD8+ T cells.

Sequenced material: CD4+ or CD8+ T cells sorted from blood, taken in a trial of the OX40 agonist ivuxolimab. This chain links TRBV19 with TRBJ2-7; D possibly uses TRBD1 or TRBD2 (6 bases each). The TCR was taken from an adult with an advanced solid tumor such as melanoma, head and neck, liver or kidney cancer. Here the CDR3 DNA reads TGTGCCAGTAGTATATATCGGGGGCAATCCTACGAGCAGTACTTC. This translates into CASSIYRGQSYEQYF.